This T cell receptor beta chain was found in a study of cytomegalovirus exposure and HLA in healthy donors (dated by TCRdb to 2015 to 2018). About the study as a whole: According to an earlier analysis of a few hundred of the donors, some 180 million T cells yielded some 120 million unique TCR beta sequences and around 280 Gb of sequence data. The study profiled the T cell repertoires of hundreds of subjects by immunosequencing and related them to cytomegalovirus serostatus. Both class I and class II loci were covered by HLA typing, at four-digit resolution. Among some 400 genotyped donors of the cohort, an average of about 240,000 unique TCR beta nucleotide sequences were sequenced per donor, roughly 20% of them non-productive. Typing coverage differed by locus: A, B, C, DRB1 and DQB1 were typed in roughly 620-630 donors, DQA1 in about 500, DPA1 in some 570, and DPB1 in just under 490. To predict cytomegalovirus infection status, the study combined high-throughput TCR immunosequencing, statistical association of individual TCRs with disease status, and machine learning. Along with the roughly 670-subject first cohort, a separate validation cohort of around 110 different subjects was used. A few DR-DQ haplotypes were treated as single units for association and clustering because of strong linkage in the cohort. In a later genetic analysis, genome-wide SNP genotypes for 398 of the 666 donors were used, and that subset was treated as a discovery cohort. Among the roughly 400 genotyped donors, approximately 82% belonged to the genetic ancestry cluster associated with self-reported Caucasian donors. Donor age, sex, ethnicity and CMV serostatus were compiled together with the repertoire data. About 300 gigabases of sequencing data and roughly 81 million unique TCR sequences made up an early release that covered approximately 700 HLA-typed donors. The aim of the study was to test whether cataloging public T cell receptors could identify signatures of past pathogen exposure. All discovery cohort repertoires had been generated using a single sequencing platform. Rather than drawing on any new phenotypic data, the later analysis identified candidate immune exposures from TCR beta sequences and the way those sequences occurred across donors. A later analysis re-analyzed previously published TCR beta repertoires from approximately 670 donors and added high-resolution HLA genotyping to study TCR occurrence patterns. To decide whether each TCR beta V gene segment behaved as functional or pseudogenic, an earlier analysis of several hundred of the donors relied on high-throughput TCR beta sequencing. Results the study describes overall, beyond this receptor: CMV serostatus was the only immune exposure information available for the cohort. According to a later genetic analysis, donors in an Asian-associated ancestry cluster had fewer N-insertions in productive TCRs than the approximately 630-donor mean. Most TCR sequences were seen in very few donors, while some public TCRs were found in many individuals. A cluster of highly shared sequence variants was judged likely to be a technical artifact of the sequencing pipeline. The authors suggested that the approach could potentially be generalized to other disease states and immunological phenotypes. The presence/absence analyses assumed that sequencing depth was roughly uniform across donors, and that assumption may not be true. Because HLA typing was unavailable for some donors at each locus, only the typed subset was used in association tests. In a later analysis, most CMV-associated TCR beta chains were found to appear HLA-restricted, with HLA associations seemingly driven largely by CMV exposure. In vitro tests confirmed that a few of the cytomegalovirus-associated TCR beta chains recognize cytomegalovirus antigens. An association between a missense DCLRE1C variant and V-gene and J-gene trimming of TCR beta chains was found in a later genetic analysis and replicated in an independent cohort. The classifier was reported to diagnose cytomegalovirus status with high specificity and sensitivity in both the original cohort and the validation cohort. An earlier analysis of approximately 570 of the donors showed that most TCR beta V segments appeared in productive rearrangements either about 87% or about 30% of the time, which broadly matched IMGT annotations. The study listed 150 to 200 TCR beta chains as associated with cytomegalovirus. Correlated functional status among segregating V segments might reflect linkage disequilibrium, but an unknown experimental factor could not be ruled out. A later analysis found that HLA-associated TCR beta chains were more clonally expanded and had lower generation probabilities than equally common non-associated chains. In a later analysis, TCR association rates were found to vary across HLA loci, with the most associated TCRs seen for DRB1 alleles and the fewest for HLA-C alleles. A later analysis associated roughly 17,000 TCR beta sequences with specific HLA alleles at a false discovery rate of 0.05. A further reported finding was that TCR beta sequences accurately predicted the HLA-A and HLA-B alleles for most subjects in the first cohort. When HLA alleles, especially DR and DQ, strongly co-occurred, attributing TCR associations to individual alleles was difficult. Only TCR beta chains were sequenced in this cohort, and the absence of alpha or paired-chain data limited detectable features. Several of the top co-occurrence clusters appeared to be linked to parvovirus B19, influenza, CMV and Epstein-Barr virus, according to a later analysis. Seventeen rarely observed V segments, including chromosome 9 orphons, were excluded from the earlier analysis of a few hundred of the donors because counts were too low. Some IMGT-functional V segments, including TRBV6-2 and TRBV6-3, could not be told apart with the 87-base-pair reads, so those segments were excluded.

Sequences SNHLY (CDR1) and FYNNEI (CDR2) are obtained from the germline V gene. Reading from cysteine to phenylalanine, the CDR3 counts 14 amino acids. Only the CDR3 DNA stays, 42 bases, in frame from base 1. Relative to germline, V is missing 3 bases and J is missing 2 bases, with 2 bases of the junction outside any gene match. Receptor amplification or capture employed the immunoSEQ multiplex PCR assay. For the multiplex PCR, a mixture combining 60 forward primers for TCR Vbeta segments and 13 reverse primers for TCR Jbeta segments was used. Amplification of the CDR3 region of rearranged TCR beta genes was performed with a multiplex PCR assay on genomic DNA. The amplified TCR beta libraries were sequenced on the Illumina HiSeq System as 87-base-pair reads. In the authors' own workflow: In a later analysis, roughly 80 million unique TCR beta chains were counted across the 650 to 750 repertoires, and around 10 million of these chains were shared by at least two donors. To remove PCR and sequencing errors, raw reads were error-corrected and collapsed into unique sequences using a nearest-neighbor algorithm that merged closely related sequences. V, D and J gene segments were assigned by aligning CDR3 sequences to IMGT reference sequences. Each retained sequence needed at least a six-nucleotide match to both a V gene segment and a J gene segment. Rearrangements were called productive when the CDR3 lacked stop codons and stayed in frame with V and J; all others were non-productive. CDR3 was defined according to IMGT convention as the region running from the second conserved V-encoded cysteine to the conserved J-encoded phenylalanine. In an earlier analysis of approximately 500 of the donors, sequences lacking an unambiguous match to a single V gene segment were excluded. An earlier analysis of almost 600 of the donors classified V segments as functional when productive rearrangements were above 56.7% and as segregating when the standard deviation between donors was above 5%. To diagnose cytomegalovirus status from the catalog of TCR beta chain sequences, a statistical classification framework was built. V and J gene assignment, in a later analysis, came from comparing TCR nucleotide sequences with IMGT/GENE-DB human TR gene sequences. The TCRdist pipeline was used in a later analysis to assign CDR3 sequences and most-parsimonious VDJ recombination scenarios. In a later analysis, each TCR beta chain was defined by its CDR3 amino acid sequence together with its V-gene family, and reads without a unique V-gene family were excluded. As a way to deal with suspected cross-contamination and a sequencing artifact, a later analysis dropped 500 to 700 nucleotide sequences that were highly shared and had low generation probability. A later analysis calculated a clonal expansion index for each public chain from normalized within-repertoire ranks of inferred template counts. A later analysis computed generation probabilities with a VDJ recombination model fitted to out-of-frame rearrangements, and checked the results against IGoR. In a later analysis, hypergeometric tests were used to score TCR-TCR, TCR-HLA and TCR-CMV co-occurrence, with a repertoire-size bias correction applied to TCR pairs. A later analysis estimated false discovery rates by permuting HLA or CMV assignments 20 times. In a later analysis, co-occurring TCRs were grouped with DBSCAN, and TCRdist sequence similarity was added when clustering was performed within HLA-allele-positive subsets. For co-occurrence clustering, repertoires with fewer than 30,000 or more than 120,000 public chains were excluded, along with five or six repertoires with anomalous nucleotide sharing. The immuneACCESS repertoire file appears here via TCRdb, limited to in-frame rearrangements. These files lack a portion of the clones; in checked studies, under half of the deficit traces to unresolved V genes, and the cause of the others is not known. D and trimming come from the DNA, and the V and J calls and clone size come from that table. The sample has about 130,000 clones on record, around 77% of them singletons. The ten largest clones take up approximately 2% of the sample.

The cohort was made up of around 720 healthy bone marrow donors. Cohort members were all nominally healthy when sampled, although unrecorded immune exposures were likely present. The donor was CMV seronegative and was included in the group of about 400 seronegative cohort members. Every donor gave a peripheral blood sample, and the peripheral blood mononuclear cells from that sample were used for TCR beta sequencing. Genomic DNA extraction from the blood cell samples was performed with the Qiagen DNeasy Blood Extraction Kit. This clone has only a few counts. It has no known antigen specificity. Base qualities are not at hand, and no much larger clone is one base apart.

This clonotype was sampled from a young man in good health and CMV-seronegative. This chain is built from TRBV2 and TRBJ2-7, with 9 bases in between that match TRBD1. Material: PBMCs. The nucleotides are TGTGCCAGCAGTGACGGGGACAGGGCCTACGAGCAGTACTTC. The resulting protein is CASSDGDRAYEQYF. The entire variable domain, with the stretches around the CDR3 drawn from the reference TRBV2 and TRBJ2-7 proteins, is EPEVTQTPSHQVTQMGQEVILRCVPISNHLYFYWYRQILGQKVEFLVSFYNNEISEKSEIFDDQFSVERPDGSNFTLKIRSTKLEDSAMYFCASSDGDRAYEQYFGPGTRLTVT.